What follows describes a single T cell receptor beta chain. Its antigen is not yet known. Per-nucleotide qualities are absent, and no much larger clonotype sits a single base away. This entry comes from a study of shared clonotypes between healthy human individuals (TCRdb year 2020). At the level of the whole study: The cohort included three men and a couple of women between 18 and 49 years of age. Per donor, three plates each were used for CD4 naive and CD4 memory, two for CD8 naive, and one for CD8 memory. To estimate repertoire size and how much clonotype sharing occurs between individuals, the study deeply sequenced the blood TCR repertoires of about five healthy adults. To increase sequencing depth and limit assay-specific biases, TCR repertoire library preparation and sequencing were carried out by different laboratories using diverse techniques. Each donor's leukapheresis produced roughly between roughly 0.85 and 10 billion PBMCs.

TCR CDR3 regions were amplified from genomic DNA by multiplex PCR using the deep immunoSEQ assay. For each cell subset, the extracted genomic DNA was distributed evenly across all wells of several immunoSEQ 96-well plates, and each plate served as one replicate. For sorted subsets, 200 to 250 ng of genomic DNA, equivalent to roughly 33,000 T cell genomes, went into each replicate PCR. Purified libraries were quantified with a Qubit 3.0 fluorometer, sized on a Bioanalyzer 2100, and re-quantified with the KAPA Library Quantification kit. Each immunoSEQ 96-well plate was sequenced on its own single-read 150-cycle Illumina NextSeq 550 flow cell. The authors' analysis ran thus. Because the immunoSEQ output held only junctional sequences and lacked quality scores, the filtering could not match the filtering applied to full-length reads. To assign V/J genes and CDR3, sequences were annotated against IMGT germline references using PyIR, a Python wrapper for IgBLAST v1.9. Reads with weak V/J assignments (E-value above 1e-6), missing CDR3, stop codons, out-of-frame junctions, or ambiguous translated residues were removed. A V3J clonotype was defined by an identical inferred V gene, J gene, and CDR3 amino acid sequence. Percentage overlap between repertoires was computed as shared unique clonotypes divided by the size of the smaller repertoire. RTK rarefaction, the Chao1 estimator, and Recon v2.1 estimates of unobserved clonotypes were used to assess repertoire richness. Generation probabilities were computed with OLGA for all TCRbeta clonotypes obtained by the gDNA method from a handful of donors. TCRdb holds this immuneACCESS table with in-frame rearrangements only. Some clones are missing; in checked studies, unresolved V genes explain under half, and the rest has no known cause. V, J and clone size reflect that table, while D and trimming were determined from the DNA. For this sample there are over a million clones; roughly 97% appear just once. In total, the top ten clones hold over 1% of the sample.

Inclusive of the bounding cysteine and phenylalanine, the CDR3 is 15 residues long. This entry keeps only the CDR3 DNA: 45 bases, framed from base 1. CDR1 and CDR2 (LNHDA, SQIVND) derive from the germline V gene (reference sequence). The junction shows trimming of 5 bases on V and 6 bases on J, and the gene matches do not reach 9 bases of it. Study-level results and caveats: Sampling was restricted to blood, and TCR repertoires in tissues likely differ from the TCR repertoires found in blood. Larger estimated clonotype richness was generally found for naive subsets than for memory subsets. Even with the large sequencing depth, rarefaction of the sorted-subset datasets indicated that sequencing was incomplete. When several donors were compared, the shared fraction of clonotypes was 5% to 6.5% for naive CD4, about 4% for naive CD8, more than 2% for memory CD4, and 0.35% to 0.4% for memory CD8. Because the study included only a small number of donors, the genetic and exposure-history diversity represented was limited. Higher generation probabilities were observed for clonotypes shared by all four sorted-subset donors than for non-shared clonotypes. Based on pairwise subsampling, the degree of clonotype sharing among donors was expected to be affected by sequencing depth.

Healthy HIV-negative adults with no recently reported acute infections or vaccinations were included as donors. Every donor was a Caucasian adult residing in Nashville, Tennessee, USA. CD4+ T cells were enriched by magnetic negative selection; naive cells were then positively selected on CD45RA, and the negative fraction formed the memory subset. Blood was obtained by leukapheresis, after which PBMCs were separated by Ficoll-Histopaque density gradient centrifugation and cryopreserved in liquid nitrogen vapor phase. Analytical flow cytometry was used to check the purity and quantity of every magnetically sorted T cell population. Each sorted fraction had its genomic DNA isolated and then quantified by UV absorbance on a Nanodrop 2000c.

The receptor comes from a man between 25 and 39 years old in good health. The sequenced sample consisted of naive CD4+ T cells sorted from blood. The cell subset or site label on this specimen signifies: CD45RA+ positively selected. Rearrangement joined TRBV19 to TRBJ2-7; the junction holds 11 bases that match TRBD2. The CDR3: CASSSSTSGKTEQYF. The sequence in DNA is TGTGCCAGTAGTTCCTCGACTAGCGGGAAGACCGAGCAGTACTTC.